The following is a T cell receptor (beta chain) sequence with its context. During the 2 weeks before they entered the study, exposed participants had met someone with a PCR-confirmed or clinician-diagnosed COVID-19 case. This sample was included in a study of blood T cell repertoires in COVID-19. The junction had 11 bases not matched to a gene; V was cut back by 4 bases and J by 6 bases. The CDR3 runs to 16 residues. Source study methods: Counts of nucleated cells, estimated from reference gene primer amplification, were obtained. Only in-frame clones appear in the TCRdb table, and some are missing; sequencing was by immunoSEQ multiplex PCR. V, J and clone size derive from that table, while D and trimming were established from the DNA sequence. The sample has approximately 300,000 clones, 85% seen once.

The J gene is TRBJ2-2, the V gene TRBV23-1; 7 bases align to TRBD2. TRBV23-1 is known as an ORF, though its function is uncertain. The receptor comes from a woman aged 30 to 39 who had been exposed to COVID-19. Sequenced sample: PBMCs or T cells enriched from blood (not recorded which). The CDR3 loop is CASSRGGSVDSGELFF. CDR3 DNA: TGCGCCAGCAGTCGTGGCGGGAGCGTTGACTCCGGGGAGCTGTTTTTT.